A single sample gave rise to the 18 T cell receptor beta chains below, sequenced in a study of cytomegalovirus exposure and HLA in healthy donors. 13 Jbeta primers and 60 Vbeta primers were used for the PCR. TCRdb's table, derived via immunoSEQ multiplex PCR, lists solely in-frame clones and lacks some. Here the sample spans about 150,000 clones, about 76% being singletons. The sequenced sample consisted of PBMCs. These receptors all stem from a woman in her 40s in good health and CMV-seronegative.

The chain is built from TRBV6-5 and TRBJ1-1, with TRBD1 identical over 11 bases. CDR3 size: 15 residues. Trimming removed 6 bases from V and 4 bases from J; junction bases left unmatched: 7. CDR1 is MNHEY, CDR2 SVGAGI, per germline. In nucleotides, the CDR3 is TGTGCCAGCAGAACAGGGACAGGGGGTACCACTGAAGCTTTCTTT. It specifies CASRTGTGGTTEAFF.

This clone was detected only once. J is TRBJ2-7 and V is TRBV4-1, with D perhaps TRBD1 (5 bases). Germline V gene lookup returns CDR1 MGHRA and CDR2 YSYEKL. The CDR3 runs to 12 residues. V lost 5 bases to trimming and J lost 7 bases, with 12 bases between them. In DNA form, the CDR3 reads TGCGCCAGCAGCACAGGCTTAGAAGAGCAGTACTTC. Translated: CASSTGLEEQYF.

This clone has only a few counts. The chain links TRBV4-1 to TRBJ1-1; D is unresolved. The germline V gene has CDR1 MGHRA and CDR2 YSYEKL. V dropped 5 bases and J dropped 8 bases, with 15 bases sitting between them. The CDR3 totals 13 residues. CDR3 amino acids: CASSRDLSGEAFF. DNA for the CDR3: TGCGCCAGCAGCAGGGATCTATCGGGAGAAGCTTTCTTT.

This clone showed up just a few times. The chain links TRBV5-6 to TRBJ1-1; the D gene is possibly TRBD1 (6 bases). The ends were cut back, 4 bases at V and 1 base at J, with 11 bases in the middle. The CDR3 sequence is 14 residues long. The germline V gene encodes CDR1 SGHDT and CDR2 YYEEEE. CDR3: CASSHRTANTEAFF. The CDR3 DNA follows: TGTGCCAGCAGCCACAGGACAGCGAACACTGAAGCTTTCTTT.

The chain combines TRBV6-5 with TRBJ1-5, with 10 bases matching TRBD1. Germline V gives CDR1 MNHEY, CDR2 SVGAGI. This CDR3 has 15 amino acids. After removal of 0 bases from V and 9 bases from J, the junction contained 5 bases not matched to a gene. CDR3 nucleotides: TGTGCCAGCAGTTACTCCGGGGACAGGGGTCGGCCCCAGCATTTT. This translates into CASSYSGDRGRPQHF.

J is TRBJ1-2 and V is TRBV25-1; tentative D call: TRBD1 (5 bases). CDR3 length: 15 residues. CDR1 and CDR2 (germline): MGHDK, SYGVNS. V lost 0 bases, J lost 4 bases, and 12 bases lay in between. The CDR3 spells CASSEYSGPLYGYTF. In nucleotides, the CDR3 is TGTGCCAGCAGTGAATATTCAGGGCCACTCTATGGCTACACCTTC.

V gene TRBV29-1 combines with J gene TRBJ1-1; D might be TRBD1 (6 bases). V dropped 3 bases and J dropped 3 bases, with 14 bases sitting between them. Germline CDR1 reads SQVTM; CDR2 reads ANQGSEA. The CDR3 has 14 residues. CDR3 in amino acids: CSVEGTSSDTEAFF. Written as DNA, the CDR3 is TGCAGCGTTGAGGGGACAAGCAGCGACACTGAAGCTTTCTTT.

This clone showed up just a few times. The chain carries TRBV5-1 and TRBJ2-4; TRBD1 matches 11 bases. V was clipped by 4 bases and J by 7 bases; unmatched bases: 13. This CDR3 has 17 residues. From germline, CDR1 is SGHRS and CDR2 YFSETQ. CDR3 protein: CASSPDPIGQGANIQYF. The CDR3 DNA sequence: TGCGCCAGCAGCCCCGACCCGATAGGACAGGGGGCGAACATTCAGTACTTC.

This rearrangement joins TRBV5-1 to TRBJ2-1, with a possible D match to TRBD1 (6 bases). The V gene lost 2 bases and the J gene lost 4 bases, with 10 bases spanning the gap. The length of the CDR3 is 14 residues. Germline values: CDR1 SGHRS, CDR2 YFSETQ. The CDR3 coding sequence is TGCGCCAGCAGCTTATGGGGGCAGTACAATGAGCAGTTCTTC. Protein: CASSLWGQYNEQFF.

To note about this clone: An end of the junction does not agree with germline; a read error may underlie this. In nucleotides, the CDR3 is TGTGCCAGCAGCTTACGTCCCGGGACAGCTAATGAAAAGCTGTTTTTT. Its translation is CASSLRPGTANEKLFF. The chain joins TRBV7-9 to TRBJ1-4; 7 bases map to TRBD1. The CDR3 extends over 16 amino acids. Germline-derived CDR1 and CDR2 are SEHNR and FQNEAQ (reference sequence).

The CDR3 loop reads CASSILPEGSYEQYF. DNA of the CDR3: TGCGCCAGCAGCATCCTCCCCGAGGGCTCCTACGAGCAGTACTTC. The chain has TRBV5-1 and TRBJ2-7; TRBD2 is a possible D gene (5 bases). V shed 4 bases and J shed 0 bases, with 14 bases lying between them. The CDR3 sequence is 15 residues long. CDR1 is SGHRS and CDR2 is YFSETQ in the germline V gene.

The chain joins TRBV6-5 to TRBJ2-7; TRBD1 agrees at 9 bases. Germline V lookup: CDR1 MNHEY, CDR2 SVGAGI. The CDR3 consists of 16 residues. The V and J ends lost 4 bases and 2 bases, in that order; junction bases with no gene match: 9. Written as DNA, the CDR3 is TGTGCCAGCAGTTCGCACGGGACAGGGCTTACCTACGAGCAGTACTTC. Encoded protein: CASSSHGTGLTYEQYF.

In its sample, this clone was seen a few times. The J gene is TRBJ2-3, the V gene TRBV7-3, with a weak D call TRBD1 (8 bases). The V end was cut by 5 bases, the J end by 9 bases, with 21 bases between. The CDR3 is made up of 15 amino acids. CDR1 is SGHTA, CDR2 FQGTGA, per germline. Here the CDR3 reads CASSPNPNRGGTQYF. As DNA, the CDR3 is TGTGCCAGCAGCCCAAACCCTAACAGGGGGGGGACGCAGTATTTT.

This chain connects TRBV4-2 to TRBJ1-4; TRBD1 is a possible D gene (6 bases). Trimming took off 0 bases at V and 12 bases at J, with 23 bases between the two ends. Germline V gives CDR1 LGHNA, CDR2 YNFKEQ. The CDR3 has 17 amino acids. CDR3 protein: CASSQDRYRATYAELFF. Here the CDR3 DNA reads TGTGCCAGCAGCCAAGATAGGTACAGGGCGACTTATGCGGAACTGTTTTTT.

The chain joins TRBV14 to TRBJ1-4; D may be TRBD1 (6 bases). V was cut by 3 bases and J by 3 bases, with 14 bases left in between. The length of the CDR3 is 16 residues. The germline V gene has CDR1 SGHDN and CDR2 FVKESK. This chain's CDR3 is CASSQTTGTPNEKLFF. The CDR3 DNA reads as TGTGCCAGCAGCCAGACGACCGGGACACCTAATGAAAAACTGTTTTTT.

This clone was observed a few times. The CDR3 nucleotides are TGTGCCACCGACAGCTCCTACGAGCAGTACTTC. It yields the protein CATDSSYEQYF. This chain uses TRBV10-3 with TRBJ2-7; D might be TRBD1 (5 bases). The CDR3 consists of 11 residues. With 10 bases removed from V and 0 bases from J, the gap between germline ends came to 7 bases. Germline CDR1 reads ENHRY; CDR2 reads SYGVKD.

This clone was seen just once. V gene TRBV7-9 combines with J gene TRBJ1-6; unclear D gene. This CDR3 is built from 15 residues. From germline, CDR1 is SEHNR and CDR2 FQNEAQ (reference sequence). The ends were cut back, 3 bases at V and 5 bases at J, with 11 bases in the middle. CDR3 region: CASSFGRQDNSPLHF. The CDR3 nucleotides are TGTGCCAGCAGCTTCGGTCGGCAGGATAATTCACCCCTCCACTTT.

The table lists this clone with a count of one. Mismatch with germline at one junction end may stem from a read error. The chain recombines TRBV5-6 with TRBJ1-5; 7 positions match TRBD1. CDR1 SGHDT and CDR2 YYEEEE come from the germline V gene. CDR3 length: 16 amino acids. The CDR3 nucleotides read TGTGCCAGCAGCTTTAGGGACAGCTCACGCAATCAGCCTCAGCATTTT. It is translated as CASSFRDSSRNQPQHF.